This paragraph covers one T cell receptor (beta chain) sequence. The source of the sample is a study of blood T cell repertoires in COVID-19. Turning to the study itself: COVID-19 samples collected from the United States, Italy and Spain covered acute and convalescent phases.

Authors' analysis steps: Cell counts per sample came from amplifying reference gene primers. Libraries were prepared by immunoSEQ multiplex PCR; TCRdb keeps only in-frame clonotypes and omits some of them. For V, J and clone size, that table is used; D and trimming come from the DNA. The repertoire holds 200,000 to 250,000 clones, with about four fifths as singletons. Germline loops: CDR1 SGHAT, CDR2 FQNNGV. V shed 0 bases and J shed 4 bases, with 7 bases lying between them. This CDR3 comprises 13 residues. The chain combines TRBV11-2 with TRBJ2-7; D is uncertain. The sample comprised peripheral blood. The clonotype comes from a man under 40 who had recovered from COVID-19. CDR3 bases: TGTGCCAGCAGCTTAGATCTCGTTTACGAGCAGTACGTC. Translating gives CASSLDLVYEQYV.